Sequencing of this T cell receptor beta chain was carried out in a study of CD8+ T cells in alopecia areata. Treatment here: oral pan-JAK inhibitor, 5-10 mg twice daily. Peripheral blood samples and lesional scalp punch biopsies were obtained from alopecia areata patients. Following extraction, RNA underwent reverse transcription to cDNA, which served as the sequencing template. Assay: immunoSEQ multiplex PCR; the TCRdb copy retains only in-frame clones and omits some. Among 200,000 to 250,000 clones, 64% were seen once, and the ten largest hold around 4%. This CDR3 comprises 14 residues. The ends lost 5 bases at V and 5 bases at J; junction bases unmatched: 9. Looked up from germline, CDR1 is ENHRY and CDR2 is SYGVKD.

The starting material was CD4+ T cells sorted from blood, obtained at week 4, from a patient treated with tofacitinib. The chain has TRBV10-3 and TRBJ2-7, with 7 nucleotides matching TRBD1. This sequence originates from a human donor with alopecia areata. This CDR3 reads CAISQQGRDDEQYF. The DNA of the CDR3 is TGTGCCATCAGTCAACAGGGGAGAGATGACGAGCAGTACTTC.